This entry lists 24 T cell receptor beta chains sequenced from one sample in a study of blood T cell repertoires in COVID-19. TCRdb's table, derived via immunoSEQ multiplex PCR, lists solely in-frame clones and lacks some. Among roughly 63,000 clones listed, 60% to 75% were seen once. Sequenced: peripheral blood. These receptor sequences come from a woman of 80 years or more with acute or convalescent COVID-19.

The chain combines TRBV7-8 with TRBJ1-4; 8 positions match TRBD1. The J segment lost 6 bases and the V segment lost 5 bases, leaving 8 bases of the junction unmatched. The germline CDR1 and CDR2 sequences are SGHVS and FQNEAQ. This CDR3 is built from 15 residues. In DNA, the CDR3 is TGTGCCAGCAGCCGAGATTCGGGACAGGATGAAAAACTGTTTTTT. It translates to CASSRDSGQDEKLFF.

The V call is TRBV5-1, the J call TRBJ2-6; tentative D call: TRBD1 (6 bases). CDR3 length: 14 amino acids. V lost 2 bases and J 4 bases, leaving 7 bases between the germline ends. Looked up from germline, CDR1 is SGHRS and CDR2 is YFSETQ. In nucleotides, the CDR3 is TGCGCCAGCAGCTTACAGGGAGGGGCCAACGTCCTGACTTTC. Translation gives CASSLQGGANVLTF.

CDR3 DNA: TGCGCCAGCAGCCAAGATACGGGCGGGGGGTCCTACGAGCAGTACTTC. It yields the protein CASSQDTGGGSYEQYF. The V gene is TRBV4-3, the J gene TRBJ2-7, with 8 bases fitting TRBD2. The CDR3 has 16 residues. Trimming removed 0 bases from V and 1 base from J; junction bases left unmatched: 5. CDR1 is LGHNA and CDR2 is YSLEER in the germline V gene.

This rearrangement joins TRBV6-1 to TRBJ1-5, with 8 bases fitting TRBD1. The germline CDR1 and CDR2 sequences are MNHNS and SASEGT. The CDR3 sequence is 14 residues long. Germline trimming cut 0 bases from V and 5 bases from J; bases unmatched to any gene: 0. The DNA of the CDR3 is TGTGCCAGCAGTGAAGCGACAGGGGATCAGCCCCAGCATTTT. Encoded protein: CASSEATGDQPQHF.

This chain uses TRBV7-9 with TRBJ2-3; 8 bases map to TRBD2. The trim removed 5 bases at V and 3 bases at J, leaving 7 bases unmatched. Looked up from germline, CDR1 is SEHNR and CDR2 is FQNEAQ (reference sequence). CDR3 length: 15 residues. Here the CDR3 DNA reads TGTGCCAGCAGCCGCGGAGCTAGCGGGACAGATACGCAGTATTTT. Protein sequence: CASSRGASGTDTQYF.

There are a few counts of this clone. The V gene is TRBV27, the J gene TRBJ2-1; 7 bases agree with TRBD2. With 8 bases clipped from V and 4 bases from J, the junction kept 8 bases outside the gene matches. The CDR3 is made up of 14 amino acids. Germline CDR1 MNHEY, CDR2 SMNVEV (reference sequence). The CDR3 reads CASQDAGAYNEQFF. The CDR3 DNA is TGTGCCAGCCAAGATGCGGGAGCATACAATGAGCAGTTCTTC.

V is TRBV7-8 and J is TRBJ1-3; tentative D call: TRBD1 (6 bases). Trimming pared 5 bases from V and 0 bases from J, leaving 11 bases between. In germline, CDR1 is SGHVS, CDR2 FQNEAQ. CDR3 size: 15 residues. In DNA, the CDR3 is TGTGCCAGCAGCGCGCACAGGGTCTCTGGAAACACCATATATTTT. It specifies CASSAHRVSGNTIYF.

CDR3: CASSDLAVQETQYF. As DNA, the CDR3 is TGTGCCAGCAGTGATCTAGCGGTACAAGAGACCCAGTACTTC. The chain has TRBV2 and TRBJ2-5; 7 bases fit TRBD2. CDR3 length: 14 residues. Germline V gives CDR1 SNHLY, CDR2 FYNNEI. Trimming at V came to 3 bases and at J to 2 bases, leaving 3 bases not matched to a gene.

CDR3 in amino acids: CASSELAGEGSYEQYF. The CDR3, as DNA: TGCGCCAGCAGTGAGTTAGCGGGAGAGGGTTCCTACGAGCAGTACTTC. The chain couples TRBV10-2 to TRBJ2-7; 9 positions agree with TRBD2. In germline, CDR1 is WSHSY, CDR2 SAAADI. V was clipped by 1 base and J by 1 base; unmatched bases: 5. The CDR3 is 16 amino acids.

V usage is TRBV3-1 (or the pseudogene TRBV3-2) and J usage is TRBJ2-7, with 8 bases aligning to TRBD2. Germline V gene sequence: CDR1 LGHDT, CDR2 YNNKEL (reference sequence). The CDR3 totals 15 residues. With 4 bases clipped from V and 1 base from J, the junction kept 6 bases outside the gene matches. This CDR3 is CASSLISGDSYEQYF. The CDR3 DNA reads TGTGCCAGCAGCCTAATTAGCGGGGATTCCTACGAGCAGTACTTC.

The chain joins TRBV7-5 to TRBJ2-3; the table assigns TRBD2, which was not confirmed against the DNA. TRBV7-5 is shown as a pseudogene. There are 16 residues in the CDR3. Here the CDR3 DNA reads TGTGTCAGAAGCCCAAGGACTAGCCTGTACACAGATACGCAGTATTTT. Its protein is CVRSPRTSLYTDTQYF.

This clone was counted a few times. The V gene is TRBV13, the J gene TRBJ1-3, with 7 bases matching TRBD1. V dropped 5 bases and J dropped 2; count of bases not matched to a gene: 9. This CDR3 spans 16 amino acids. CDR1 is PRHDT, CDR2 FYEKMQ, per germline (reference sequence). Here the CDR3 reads CASSIRGRSAGNTIYF. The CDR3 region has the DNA TGTGCCAGCAGCATTAGGGGGCGTAGCGCTGGAAACACCATATATTTT. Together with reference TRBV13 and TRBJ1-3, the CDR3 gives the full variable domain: AAGVIQSPRHLIKEKRETATLKCYPIPRHDTVYWYQQGPGQDPQFLISFYEKMQSDKGSIPDRFSAQQFSDYHSELNMSSLELGDSALYFCASSIRGRSAGNTIYFGEGSWLTVV.

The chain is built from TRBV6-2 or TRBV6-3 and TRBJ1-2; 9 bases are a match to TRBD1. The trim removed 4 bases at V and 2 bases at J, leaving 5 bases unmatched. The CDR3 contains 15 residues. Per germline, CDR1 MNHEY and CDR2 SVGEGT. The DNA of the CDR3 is TGTGCCAGCAGTTCGGGACAGGGAACGAACTATGGCTACACCTTC. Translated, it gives CASSSGQGTNYGYTF.

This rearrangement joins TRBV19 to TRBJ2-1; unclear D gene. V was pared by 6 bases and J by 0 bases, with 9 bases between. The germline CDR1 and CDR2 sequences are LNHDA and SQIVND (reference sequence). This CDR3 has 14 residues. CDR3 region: CASSSSSSYNEQFF. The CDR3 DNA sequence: TGTGCCAGTAGCTCATCGAGCTCCTACAATGAGCAGTTCTTC.

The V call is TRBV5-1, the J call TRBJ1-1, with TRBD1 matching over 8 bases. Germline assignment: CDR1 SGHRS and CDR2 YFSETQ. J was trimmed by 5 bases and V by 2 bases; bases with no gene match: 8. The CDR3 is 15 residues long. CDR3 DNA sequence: TGCGCCAGCAGCTTACTTGGACAGGGAGGGACTGAAGCTTTCTTT. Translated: CASSLLGQGGTEAFF.

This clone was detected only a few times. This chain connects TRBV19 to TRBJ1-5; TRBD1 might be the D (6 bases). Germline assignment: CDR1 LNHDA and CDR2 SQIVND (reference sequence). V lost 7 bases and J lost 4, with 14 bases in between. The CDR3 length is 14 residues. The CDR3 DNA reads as TGTGCCAGTACCCCGGACAGCGAAAATCAGCCCCAGCATTTT. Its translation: CASTPDSENQPQHF.

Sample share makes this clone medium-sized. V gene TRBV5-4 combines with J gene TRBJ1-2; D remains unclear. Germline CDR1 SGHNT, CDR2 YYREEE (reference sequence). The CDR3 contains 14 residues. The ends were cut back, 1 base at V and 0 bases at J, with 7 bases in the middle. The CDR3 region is CASSLPGTNYGYTF. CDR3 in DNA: TGTGCCAGCAGCTTGCCAGGTACTAACTATGGCTACACCTTC.

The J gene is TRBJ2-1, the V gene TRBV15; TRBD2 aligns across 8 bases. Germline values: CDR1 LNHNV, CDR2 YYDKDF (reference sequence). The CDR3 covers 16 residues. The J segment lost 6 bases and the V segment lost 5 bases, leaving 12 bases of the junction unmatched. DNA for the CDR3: TGTGCCACCAGCCGGGGCTCGGCTAGCGGGTTCAATGAGCAGTTCTTC. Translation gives CATSRGSASGFNEQFF.

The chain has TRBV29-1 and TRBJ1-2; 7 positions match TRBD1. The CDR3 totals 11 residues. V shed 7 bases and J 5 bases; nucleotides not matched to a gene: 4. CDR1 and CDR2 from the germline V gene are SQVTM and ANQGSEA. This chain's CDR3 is CSAQGGYGYTF. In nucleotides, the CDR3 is TGCAGCGCCCAGGGGGGATATGGCTACACCTTC.

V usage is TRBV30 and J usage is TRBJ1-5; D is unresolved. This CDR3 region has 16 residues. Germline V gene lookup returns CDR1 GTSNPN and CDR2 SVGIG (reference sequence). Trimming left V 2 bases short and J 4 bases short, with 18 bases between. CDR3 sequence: CAWSRESPGLNQPQHF. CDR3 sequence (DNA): TGTGCCTGGAGTCGGGAAAGCCCGGGATTAAATCAGCCCCAGCATTTT.

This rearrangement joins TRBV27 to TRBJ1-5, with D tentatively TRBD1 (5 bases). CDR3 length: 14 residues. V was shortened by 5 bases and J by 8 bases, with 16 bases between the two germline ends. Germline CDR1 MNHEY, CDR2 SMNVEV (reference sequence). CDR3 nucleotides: TGTGCCAGCAGTCCCACGACAGATATTAAGCCCCAGCATTTT. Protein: CASSPTTDIKPQHF.

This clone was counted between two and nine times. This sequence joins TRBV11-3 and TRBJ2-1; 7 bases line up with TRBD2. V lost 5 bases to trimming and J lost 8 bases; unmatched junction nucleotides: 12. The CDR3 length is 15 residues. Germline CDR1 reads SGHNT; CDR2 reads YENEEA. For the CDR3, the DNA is TGTGCCAGCAGCCTAACCAGTGGGAGGGGCTATGAGCAGTTCTTC. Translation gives CASSLTSGRGYEQFF.

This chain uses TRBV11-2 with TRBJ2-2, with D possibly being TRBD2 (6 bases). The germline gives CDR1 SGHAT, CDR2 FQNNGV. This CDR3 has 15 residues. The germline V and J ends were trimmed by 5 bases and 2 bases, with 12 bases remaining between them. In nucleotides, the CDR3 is TGTGCCAGCAGCACGGGACTGGTAAACACCGGGGAGCTGTTTTTT. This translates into CASSTGLVNTGELFF.

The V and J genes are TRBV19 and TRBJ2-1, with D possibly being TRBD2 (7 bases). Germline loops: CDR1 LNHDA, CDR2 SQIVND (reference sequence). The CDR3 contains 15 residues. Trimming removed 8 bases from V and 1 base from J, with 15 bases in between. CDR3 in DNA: TGTGCCAGTGGGGGGGCCGGGACATCCTACAATGAGCAGTTCTTC. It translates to CASGGAGTSYNEQFF. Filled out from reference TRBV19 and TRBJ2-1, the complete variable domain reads DGGITQSPKYLFRKEGQNVTLSCEQNLNHDAMYWYRQDPGQGLRLIYYSQIVNDFQKGDIAEGYSVSREKKESFPLTVTSAQKNPTAFYLCASGGAGTSYNEQFFGPGTRLTVL.